The 8 T cell receptor beta chains below come from one sample, sequenced in a study of blood T cell repertoires in COVID-19. Libraries were prepared by immunoSEQ multiplex PCR; TCRdb keeps only in-frame clonotypes and omits some of them. Of roughly 260,000 clones listed, under 90% are singletons. Material: peripheral blood. These TCRs come from a young woman with acute or convalescent COVID-19.

This clone was observed a few times. The rearrangement joins TRBV5-1 to TRBJ2-7; 11 bases are a match to TRBD2. This CDR3 is 14 amino acids long. V dropped 4 bases and J dropped 6; count of bases not matched to a gene: 6. Germline V gives CDR1 SGHRS, CDR2 YFSETQ. The CDR3 nucleotides are TGCGCCAGCAGCCTCCCTGGACTAGCGGGCGAGCAGTACTTC. Protein: CASSLPGLAGEQYF.

The chain has TRBV27 and TRBJ2-5; D gene unclear. V lost 3 bases and J lost 4, with 3 bases in between. CDR1 MNHEY and CDR2 SMNVEV come from the germline V gene (reference sequence). The CDR3 has 11 amino acids. CDR3 region: CASSFRETQYF. CDR3 nucleotides: TGTGCCAGCAGTTTCAGAGAGACCCAGTACTTC.

V usage is TRBV7-3 and J usage is TRBJ2-3; 7 nucleotides agree with TRBD1. The CDR3 is made up of 15 amino acids. After removal of 4 bases from V and 3 bases from J, the junction contained 7 bases not matched to a gene. Per germline, CDR1 SGHTA and CDR2 FQGTGA. CDR3 amino acids: CASSSTGVWTDTQYF. CDR3 coding DNA: TGTGCCAGCAGCTCAACAGGGGTTTGGACAGATACGCAGTATTTT. Using reference TRBV7-3 and TRBJ2-3 for the parts outside the CDR3, the full variable domain is GAGVSQTPSNKVTEKGKYVELRCDPISGHTALYWYRQSLGQGPEFLIYFQGTGAADDSGLPNDRFFAVRPEGSVSTLKIQRTERGDSAVYLCASSSTGVWTDTQYFGPGTRLTVL.

V usage is TRBV28 and J usage is TRBJ1-1, with 8 bases identical to TRBD1. The V and J ends lost 5 bases and 1 base, in that order; junction bases with no gene match: 6. This CDR3 contains 15 residues. Germline CDR1 MDHEN, CDR2 SYDVKM. The CDR3 coding sequence is TGTGCCAGCAGTCCCCACAGGGGGTCGAACACTGAAGCTTTCTTT. Translation: CASSPHRGSNTEAFF. Based on the CDR3 plus reference TRBV28 and TRBJ1-1, the full variable domain is DVKVTQSSRYLVKRTGEKVFLECVQDMDHENMFWYRQDPGLGLRLIYFSYDVKMKEKGDIPEGYSVSREKKERFSLILESASTNQTSMYLCASSPHRGSNTEAFFGQGTRLTVV.

The chain carries TRBV5-6 and TRBJ2-2; 13 nucleotides agree with TRBD2. CDR3 length equals 18 residues. Germline loops: CDR1 SGHDT, CDR2 YYEEEE. V shed 0 bases and J 4 bases; nucleotides not matched to a gene: 6. Written as DNA, the CDR3 is TGTGCCAGCAGCTTGGCACTAGCGGGAGGGCCGAGCACCGGGGAGCTGTTTTTT. Encoded protein: CASSLALAGGPSTGELFF.

The chain employs TRBV29-1 and TRBJ2-7; 9 bases line up with TRBD1. Germline V gene lookup returns CDR1 SQVTM and CDR2 ANQGSEA. This CDR3 region has 14 residues. V lost 4 bases and J lost 2; bases outside the gene matches: 6. The DNA of the CDR3 is TGCAGCGTTGTAGGGGACAGGGCCCCCTACGAGCAGTACTTC. Translation: CSVVGDRAPYEQYF.

V is TRBV4-1 and J is TRBJ2-7, with D tentatively TRBD2 (6 bases). Trimming took 4 bases from V and 5 from J, leaving 15 bases between them. The CDR3 sequence is 14 residues long. Germline CDR1 MGHRA, CDR2 YSYEKL. CDR3 nucleotides: TGCGCCAGCAGCCCTAGCGCCCTTATTCACGAGCAGTACTTC. Amino acids: CASSPSALIHEQYF.

This clone was recorded only once. The chain couples TRBV11-3 to TRBJ2-1; 14 bases agree with TRBD2. With V trimmed by 4 bases and J by 0 bases, 2 bases remained unmatched. The CDR3 runs 17 residues. The germline gives CDR1 SGHNT, CDR2 YENEEA. CDR3 loop: CASSSGTSGSSYNEQFF. CDR3 bases: TGTGCCAGCAGCTCCGGGACTAGCGGGAGCTCCTACAATGAGCAGTTCTTC. The variable domain in full, with the rest retrieved from reference TRBV11-3 and TRBJ2-1, is EAGVVQSPRYKIIEKKQPVAFWCNPISGHNTLYWYLQNLGQGPELLIRYENEEAVDDSQLPKDRFSAERLKGVDSTLKIQPAELGDSAVYLCASSSGTSGSSYNEQFFGPGTRLTVL.